This TCR beta chain comes out of a study of human T cells and chemical hapten exposure (dated by TCRdb to the early 2020s). Background on the whole study: For sensitization, 2% DPC in acetone was applied to a roughly 2 cm by roughly 2 cm area of upper inner arm skin. Patch testing was performed on the upper back with Finn chambers containing 0.01% DPC, and the patch tests were scored after 6 days according to International Contact Dermatitis Research Group standards. In alopecia patients, the study followed how the peripheral blood TCR repertoire changed in vivo over primary and secondary sensitization to diphenylcyclopropenone (DPC), a hapten. Libraries were pooled for sequencing, and variation in per-sample TCR yields was attributed mainly to small differences in library volumes within the pool. Twenty-nine alopecia patients gave blood for TCR sequencing at one to four time points (pre-sensitization, 2, 6 and 24 weeks). Blood samples were taken from patients before sensitization (week 0) and then at 2, 6 and about 24 weeks after DPC sensitization. Throughout the approximately 22-week study period, patients were also given weekly therapeutic DPC doses on the scalp. The patient cohort, mostly female, included alopecia areata with under or over 50% scalp involvement, alopecia totalis and alopecia universalis.

What the work shows at the level of the full study, not this receptor alone: DPC sensitization did not change how many TCRs were above 1 in 1000 frequency, and no evidence was found of alterations in global repertoire structure. Significantly more large CDR3 similarity clusters were formed by expanded TCRs than by pre-sensitization or healthy control sets, consistent with antigen-driven responses. Repeated subsampling changed both the strength of the expansion versus patch-test correlation and the threshold at which the correlation became significant. Patch test score correlated positively with the number of PT1 expanded TCRs, reaching significance at thresholds 8, 16 and 32 but not at 4. Because all patients had alopecia, a presumed autoimmune disease, the immune response of the patients might differ from that of healthy individuals.

Library generation was performed with RACE. The sequencing machine was a NextSeq 500. During library preparation, unique molecular identifiers were attached to individual cDNA molecules so that TCRs could be counted in a quantitative, reproducible way. From each blood RNA sample, both TCR alpha and TCR beta chains were sequenced. Per the original workflow: Samples had a median of roughly 87,000 TCRs, with a range from roughly 23,224 to 700,000. The Decombinator software suite was used to annotate V, J and CDR3 in the TCR reads. To make PS versus PT1 abundance plots, every sample was subsampled to the same number of TCRs (28,000). TCRs were defined as expanded if absent before sensitization and observed at least eight times at the 2-week time point. The public reads were quality trimmed at Q25 with fastp and then assembled into clones with MiXCR by TCRdb, keeping productive beta chains. Each record represents a unique CDR3 protein, reported with the most common genes and DNA among its rows. TCRdb, rather than the study authors, made the V and J calls. The table for this sample lists over 300,000 distinct CDR3 sequences; approximately 5.1% of them were counted only once. Clones ranked in the top ten supply 2.5% to 3% of the sample.

The time point label on this specimen signifies: pre-sensitization, week 0. This sample's treatment or condition label indicates: therapeutic diphenylcyclopropenone sensitization with weekly scalp DPC. Blood at each patch-test visit was drawn before the patch test was applied. Patients were considered eligible if aged 18 to 70, diagnosed with alopecia and deemed suitable for DPC therapy, and patients were excluded if pregnant. Unfractionated whole blood was collected in Tempus Blood RNA tubes, and total RNA was extracted from that blood. This clonotype was recorded at least ten times. Its antigen is unknown. Qualities for individual bases were not recorded, and no much larger clone is one base off. The receptor was derived from a woman aged 45-60 years with alopecia areata. Some clones in this sample may be carry-over from other donors' samples. The sample consisted of whole blood, taken in connection with sensitization to the hapten diphenylcyclopropenone (DPC).

The nucleotide sequence reads as follows: TGTGCCAGCAGCTGGTTTGGGGTCGACACCGGGGAGCTGTTTTTT. Protein translation: CASSWFGVDTGELFF. The rearrangement combines TRBV7-2 with TRBJ2-2, with the identity of the D gene unclear. The CDR3 runs 15 residues from the cysteine to the phenylalanine. Just CDR3 DNA is preserved here, 45 bases in frame from base 1. The germline V gene specifies SGHTA as CDR1 and FQGNSA as CDR2. V was cut back by 4 bases and J by 3 bases, leaving a gap of 12 bases between them. The CDR3 plus the reference TRBV7-2 and TRBJ2-2 genes for the other parts give the full variable domain: GAGVSQSPSNKVTEKGKDVELRCDPISGHTALYWYRQSLGQGLEFLIYFQGNSAPDKSGLPSDRFSAERTGGSVSTLTIQRTQQEDSAVYLCASSWFGVDTGELFFGEGSRLTVL.